These 28 T cell receptor beta chains share one sample of origin, sequenced in a study of shared clonotypes between healthy human individuals. Clones were read by immunoSEQ multiplex PCR, and TCRdb kept only the in-frame ones, dropping some. The data contain about 2 million clones, around 96% of them singletons. Naive CD8 cells, CD45RO-negative and positively selected for CCR7, excluded terminally differentiated effector memory CD45RA+ cells. Sequenced input: naive CD8+ T cells sorted from blood. Receptors were obtained from a man aged 18 to 29 in good health.

This chain connects TRBV7-2 to TRBJ2-7; no definite D call. V lost 4 bases and J lost 5, with 12 bases in between. Germline lookup yields CDR1 SGHTA and CDR2 FQGNSA. The CDR3 length is 13 residues. In DNA form, the CDR3 reads TGTGCCAGCAGCTCCTTCCTCCTAAACGAGCAGTACTTC. Protein product: CASSSFLLNEQYF.

This chain connects TRBV5-4 to TRBJ1-4; D is perhaps TRBD1 (5 bases). Between the trimmed V and J ends, which lost 4 bases and 7 bases, there was a span of 26 bases. The CDR3 extends over 18 amino acids. CDR1 and CDR2 (germline): SGHNT, YYREEE (reference sequence). In DNA, the CDR3 is TGTGCCAGCAGCGACCCGGGCCAGACAGATTCGGGAGGTGAAAAACTGTTTTTT. Translated, it gives CASSDPGQTDSGGEKLFF.

The rearrangement joins TRBV27 to TRBJ1-6; D possibly corresponds to TRBD1 (5 bases). Germline CDR1 reads MNHEY; CDR2 reads SMNVEV (reference sequence). V lost 5 bases and J 7 bases, leaving 12 bases between the germline ends. The CDR3 contains 14 residues. The CDR3 sequence: CASSPAGPNSPLHF. CDR3 bases: TGTGCCAGCAGTCCGGCGGGGCCGAATTCACCCCTCCACTTT.

This clone has a single count. This sample also contains other DNA sequences that code for the same CDR3. The V gene is TRBV27, the J gene TRBJ2-7; 8 bases agree with TRBD1. J was trimmed by 3 bases and V by 6 bases; bases with no gene match: 4. The CDR3 contains 13 residues. The germline gives CDR1 MNHEY, CDR2 SMNVEV (reference sequence). CDR3 DNA sequence: TGTGCCAGCAGCCCAGGGGGCCGCTACGAGCAGTACTTC. Translated, it gives CASSPGGRYEQYF.

V is TRBV28 and J is TRBJ2-1; D ambiguous. This CDR3 is built from 14 residues. Trimming took 3 bases from V and 5 from J, leaving 11 bases between them. Germline V gene data show CDR1 as MDHEN and CDR2 as SYDVKM. The CDR3 nucleotides read TGTGCCAGCAGTTTTCGTCTAGGCGACAATGAGCAGTTCTTC. Protein sequence: CASSFRLGDNEQFF.

Here the CDR3 reads CASSSEWEETQYF. In DNA form, the CDR3 reads TGTGCCAGCAGCTCCGAGTGGGAAGAGACCCAGTACTTC. The V gene is TRBV5-4, the J gene TRBJ2-5, with D hard to call. Germline V gene data show CDR1 as SGHNT and CDR2 as YYREEE (reference sequence). The CDR3 runs 13 residues. Trimming took 3 bases from V and 3 from J, leaving 9 bases between them.

Regarding this clone: This CDR3 is also generated by other DNA sequences in the sample. V gene TRBV9 combines with J gene TRBJ2-7; D possibly uses TRBD1 or TRBD2 (6 bases each). V lost 0 bases and J lost 2, with 12 bases in between. Germline V gene lookup returns CDR1 SGDLS and CDR2 YYNGEE. The CDR3 has 15 residues. The DNA of the CDR3 is TGTGCCAGCAGCGTAGAGGGGGGCGGCACCTACGAGCAGTACTTC. Translating it yields CASSVEGGGTYEQYF.

V is TRBV6-5 and J is TRBJ2-1; 9 bases fit TRBD2. Germline V gene lookup returns CDR1 MNHEY and CDR2 SVGAGI. The CDR3 contains 16 residues. Trimming cost V 3 bases and J 4 bases; bases outside gene matches: 7. The CDR3 is CASSYGGRAFYNEQFF. The CDR3 nucleotides read TGTGCCAGCAGTTATGGCGGGAGGGCCTTTTACAATGAGCAGTTCTTC.

This chain links TRBV9 with TRBJ1-5; no clear D. The CDR3 is 14 residues long. From germline, CDR1 is SGDLS and CDR2 YYNGEE. V was cut by 2 bases and J by 5 bases, with 11 bases left in between. The CDR3 DNA is TGTGCCAGCAGCGTGAGCCCCCAGGATCAGCCCCAGCATTTT. It codes for CASSVSPQDQPQHF.

The V and J genes are TRBV9 and TRBJ2-7, with D possibly matching TRBD1 (5 bases). Trimming shortened V by 0 bases and J by 7 bases, and 11 bases separated the two germline ends. Per germline, CDR1 SGDLS and CDR2 YYNGEE. This CDR3 comprises 13 residues. This CDR3 reads CASSVGTGREQYF. The DNA for the CDR3 is TGTGCCAGCAGCGTAGGAACAGGCCGGGAGCAGTACTTC.

The chain combines TRBV6-1 with TRBJ2-3; D is unresolved. Germline V gene lookup returns CDR1 MNHNS and CDR2 SASEGT. The CDR3 has 16 residues. The V end lost 3 bases, the J end lost 1 base, and 14 bases lay between the germline ends. CDR3 region: CASSDVLGRGTDTQYF. The CDR3 nucleotides read TGTGCCAGCAGTGATGTACTCGGTCGGGGCACAGATACGCAGTATTTT.

The chain links TRBV2 to TRBJ1-5; tentative D call: TRBD1 (5 bases). Trimming left V 7 bases short and J 1 base short, with 14 bases between. The germline V gene has CDR1 SNHLY and CDR2 FYNNEI. This CDR3 spans 15 amino acids. CDR3: CASIEGRLSNQPQHF. The CDR3 coding sequence is TGTGCCAGCATCGAGGGGCGTTTGAGCAATCAGCCCCAGCATTTT.

Remarks on this clone: Other DNA sequences of this sample code for an identical CDR3. The rearrangement uses TRBV11-2 and TRBJ2-3; 8 positions agree with TRBD2. Germline V gene lookup returns CDR1 SGHAT and CDR2 FQNNGV. This CDR3 is 14 amino acids long. The J segment lost 5 bases and the V segment lost 1 base, leaving 2 bases of the junction unmatched. CDR3 residues: CASSLVGGGDTQYF. CDR3 sequence (DNA): TGTGCCAGCAGCTTAGTCGGGGGGGGAGATACGCAGTATTTT.

The chain is built from TRBV7-9 and TRBJ2-7; tentative D call: TRBD1 (5 bases). V was shortened by 1 base and J by 5 bases, with 18 bases between the two germline ends. Germline values: CDR1 SEHNR, CDR2 FQNEAQ (reference sequence). This CDR3 has 16 amino acids. CDR3 amino acids: CASSLGFRGRVNEQYF. CDR3 sequence (DNA): TGTGCCAGCAGCTTAGGCTTTAGGGGCAGGGTTAACGAGCAGTACTTC.

The chain couples TRBV5-1 to TRBJ1-4, with D unresolved. Looked up from germline, CDR1 is SGHRS and CDR2 is YFSETQ. Trimming removed 5 bases from V and 3 bases from J, with 8 bases in between. The CDR3 covers 13 residues. The CDR3 DNA reads as TGCGCCAGCAGACAAGACGCTAATGAAAAACTGTTTTTT. Translation: CASRQDANEKLFF.

V is TRBV27 and J is TRBJ1-1; tentatively, D is TRBD1 (5 bases). V was pared by 5 bases and J by 4 bases, with 14 bases between. Looked up from germline, CDR1 is MNHEY and CDR2 is SMNVEV (reference sequence). The length of the CDR3 is 14 residues. The CDR3 coding sequence is TGTGCCAGCAGTACCCGTGAGGGGATCACTGAAGCTTTCTTT. This translates into CASSTREGITEAFF.

J is TRBJ2-1 and V is TRBV1; TRBD2, the table's D call, lacks a check against the DNA. TRBV1 is annotated as a pseudogene. The CDR3 runs 17 residues. Written as DNA, the CDR3 is TGCACCAGCAGACGACTGTTGGACTCAAGCTCCTACAATGAGCAGTTCTTC. Translated: CTSRRLLDSSSYNEQFF.

V is TRBV7-6 and J is TRBJ2-5; D remains ambiguous. The CDR3 runs to 15 residues. Trimming removed 1 base at V and 5 bases at J, with 14 bases between. CDR1 and CDR2 (germline): SGHVS, FNYEAQ. The CDR3, as DNA: TGTGCCAGCAGCTTAGAGGTGGAGATGCGGGAGACCCAGTACTTC. Amino acids: CASSLEVEMRETQYF.

A note on this clone: Other DNA sequences from this sample encode an identical CDR3 as well. The chain joins TRBV7-6 to TRBJ2-7; a possible D gene is TRBD2 (5 bases). Trimming cost V 0 bases and J 3 bases, with 9 bases left between them. CDR1 and CDR2 (germline): SGHVS, FNYEAQ. The CDR3 runs to 14 residues. Here the CDR3 DNA reads TGTGCCAGCAGCTTAGCGGGAGTTGGCTACGAGCAGTACTTC. It is translated as CASSLAGVGYEQYF.

The chain has TRBV25-1 and TRBJ2-7, with 7 bases matching TRBD1. Per germline, CDR1 MGHDK and CDR2 SYGVNS. The CDR3 is 16 residues long. V was pared by 2 bases and J by 5 bases, with 12 bases of the junction left unmatched. The CDR3 reads CASSEPKRDSRDEQYF. Written as DNA, the CDR3 is TGTGCCAGCAGTGAACCGAAGAGGGACAGTAGGGACGAGCAGTACTTC.

In DNA form, the CDR3 reads TGCGCCAGCAGCCTTGCCCGGGGTTCGGAGCAGTACTTC. This translates into CASSLARGSEQYF. The chain employs TRBV4-1 and TRBJ2-7; weak D call: TRBD2 (5 bases). The CDR3 runs to 13 residues. V was shortened by 4 bases and J by 7 bases, with 14 bases between the two germline ends. CDR1 MGHRA and CDR2 YSYEKL come from the germline V gene.

The rearrangement uses TRBV6-5 and TRBJ1-2; 7 bases fit TRBD1. The CDR3 contains 14 residues. The V gene's germline CDR1 is MNHEY and CDR2 SVGAGI. The J segment lost 4 bases and the V segment lost 0 bases, leaving 2 bases of the junction unmatched. The CDR3 sequence is CASSYSGQSYGYTF. The CDR3 region has the DNA TGTGCCAGCAGTTACTCGGGACAGAGCTATGGCTACACCTTC.

The J gene is TRBJ1-2, the V gene TRBV30; D is undetermined. V lost 1 base and J lost 0, with 12 bases in between. Germline V CDR1 and CDR2: GTSNPN, SVGIG (reference sequence). The CDR3 has 15 residues. DNA of the CDR3: TGTGCCTGGAGTGGGATCGGACCAGCTAACTATGGCTACACCTTC. Translated, it gives CAWSGIGPANYGYTF.

As for this clone: Compared with germline, one end of the junction differs, possibly owing to a read error. V and J are TRBV7-7 and TRBJ2-5; D perhaps matches TRBD1 (6 bases). This CDR3 contains 16 residues. CDR1 is SSHAT and CDR2 is FNYEAQ in the germline V gene (reference sequence). The CDR3 region is CASSPEGGGIAETQYF. CDR3 nucleotides: TGTGCTAGCAGCCCAGAAGGGGGTGGAATTGCGGAGACCCAGTACTTC.

This clone has a handful of counts. The rearrangement uses TRBV7-9 and TRBJ2-7, with D possibly matching TRBD2 (5 bases). This CDR3 region has 14 residues. V was shortened by 3 bases and J by 2 bases, with 11 bases between the two germline ends. Germline lookup yields CDR1 SEHNR and CDR2 FQNEAQ (reference sequence). The DNA for the CDR3 is TGTGCCAGCAGCTTCGGAGGTGGGGCCTACGAGCAGTACTTC. Translated, it gives CASSFGGGAYEQYF.

The CDR3 DNA is TGTGCCAGCAGCAAAGCGCCTGGGACAGGGTCTAGGAGCCAGCTCATTGGAAATGAAAAACTGTTTTTT. Encoded protein: CASSKAPGTGSRSQLIGNEKLFF. The J gene is TRBJ1-4, the V gene TRBV21-1; the D call TRBD1 from the table was never checked on the DNA. TRBV21-1 is recorded as a pseudogene. The CDR3 consists of 23 residues.

About this clone: The identical CDR3 is also encoded by other nucleotide sequences in the sample. This sequence joins TRBV27 and TRBJ1-1; a weak D match, TRBD1 (5 bases). The length of the CDR3 is 13 residues. V was shortened by 6 bases and J by 2 bases, with 10 bases between the two germline ends. Germline values: CDR1 MNHEY, CDR2 SMNVEV (reference sequence). The chain's CDR3 is CASRGTGNTEAFF. The CDR3 region has the DNA TGTGCCAGCAGGGGGACGGGAAACACTGAAGCTTTCTTT.

The V call is TRBV7-9, the J call TRBJ2-7, with 10 nucleotides matching TRBD1. The junction had 7 bases not matched to a gene; V was cut back by 5 bases and J by 0 bases. The CDR3 consists of 16 residues. CDR1 is SEHNR, CDR2 FQNEAQ, per germline (reference sequence). This CDR3 reads CASSAIRDRGSYEQYF. The CDR3 nucleotides read TGTGCCAGCAGCGCTATCCGGGACAGGGGCTCCTACGAGCAGTACTTC.